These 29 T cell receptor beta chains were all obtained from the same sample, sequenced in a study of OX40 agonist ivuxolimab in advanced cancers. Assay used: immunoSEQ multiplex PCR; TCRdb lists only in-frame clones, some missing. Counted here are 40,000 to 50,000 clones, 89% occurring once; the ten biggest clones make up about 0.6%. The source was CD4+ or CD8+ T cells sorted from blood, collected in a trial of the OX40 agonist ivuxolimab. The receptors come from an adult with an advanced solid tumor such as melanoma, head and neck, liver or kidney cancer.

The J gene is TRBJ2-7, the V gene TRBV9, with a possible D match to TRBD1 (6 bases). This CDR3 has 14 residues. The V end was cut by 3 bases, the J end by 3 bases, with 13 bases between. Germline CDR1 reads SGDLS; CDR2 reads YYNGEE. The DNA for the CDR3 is TGTGCCAGCAGCGCTACTCCGGACAGCTACGAGCAGTACTTC. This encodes CASSATPDSYEQYF.

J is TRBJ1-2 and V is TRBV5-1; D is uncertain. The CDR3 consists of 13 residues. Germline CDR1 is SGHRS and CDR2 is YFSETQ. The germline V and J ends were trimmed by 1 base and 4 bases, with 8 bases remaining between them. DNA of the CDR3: TGCGCCAGCAGCTTGCGCCCGTCCTATGGCTACACCTTC. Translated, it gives CASSLRPSYGYTF.

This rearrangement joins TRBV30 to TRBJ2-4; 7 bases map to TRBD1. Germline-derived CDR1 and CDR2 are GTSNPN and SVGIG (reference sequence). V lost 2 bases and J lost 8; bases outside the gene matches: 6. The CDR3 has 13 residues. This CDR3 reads CAWSRAGGDIQYF. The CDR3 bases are TGTGCCTGGAGTAGGGCAGGGGGAGACATTCAGTACTTC.

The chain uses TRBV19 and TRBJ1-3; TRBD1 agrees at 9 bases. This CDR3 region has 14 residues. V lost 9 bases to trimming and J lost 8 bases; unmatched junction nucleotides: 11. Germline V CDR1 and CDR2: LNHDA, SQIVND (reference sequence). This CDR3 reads CASRRDRAVHTIYF. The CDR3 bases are TGTGCCAGCCGGCGGGACAGGGCAGTACACACCATATATTTT.

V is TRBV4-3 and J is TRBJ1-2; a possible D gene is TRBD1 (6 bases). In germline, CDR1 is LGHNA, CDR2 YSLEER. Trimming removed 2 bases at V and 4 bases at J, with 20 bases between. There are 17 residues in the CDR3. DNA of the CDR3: TGCGCCAGCAGCCAACTAAGTGGCACAGGGTTCGGCTATGGCTACACCTTC. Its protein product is CASSQLSGTGFGYGYTF.

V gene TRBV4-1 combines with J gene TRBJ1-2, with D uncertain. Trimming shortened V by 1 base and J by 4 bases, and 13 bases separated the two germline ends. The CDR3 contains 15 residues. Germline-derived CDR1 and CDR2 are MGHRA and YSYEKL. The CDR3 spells CASSQGTVSFYGYTF. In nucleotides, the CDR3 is TGCGCCAGCAGCCAAGGCACCGTGTCTTTCTATGGCTACACCTTC.

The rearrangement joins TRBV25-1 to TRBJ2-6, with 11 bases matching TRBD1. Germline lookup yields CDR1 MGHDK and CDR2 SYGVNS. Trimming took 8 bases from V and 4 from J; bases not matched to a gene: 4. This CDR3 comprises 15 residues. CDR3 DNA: TGTGCCAGCGGACAGGGGGCAGCGGGGGCCAACGTCCTGACTTTC. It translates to CASGQGAAGANVLTF.

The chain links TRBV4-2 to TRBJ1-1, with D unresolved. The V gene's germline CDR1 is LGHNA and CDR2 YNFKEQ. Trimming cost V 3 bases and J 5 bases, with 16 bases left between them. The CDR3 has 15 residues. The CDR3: CASSHQAGGDTEAFF. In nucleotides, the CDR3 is TGTGCCAGCAGCCACCAGGCCGGCGGGGATACTGAAGCTTTCTTT.

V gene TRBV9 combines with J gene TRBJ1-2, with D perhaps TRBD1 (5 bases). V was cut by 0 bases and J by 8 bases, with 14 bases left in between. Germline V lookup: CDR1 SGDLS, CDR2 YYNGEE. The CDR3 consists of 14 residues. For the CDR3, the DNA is TGTGCCAGCAGCGTAGTCCCCCAGGGCCGGGGCTACACCTTC. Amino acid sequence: CASSVVPQGRGYTF.

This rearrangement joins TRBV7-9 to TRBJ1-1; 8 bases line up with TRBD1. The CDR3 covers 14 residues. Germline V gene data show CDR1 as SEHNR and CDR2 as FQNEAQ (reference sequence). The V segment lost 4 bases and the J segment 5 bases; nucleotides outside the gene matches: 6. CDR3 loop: CASSSYQGATEAFF. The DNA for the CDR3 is TGTGCCAGCAGCTCTTATCAGGGGGCGACTGAAGCTTTCTTT.

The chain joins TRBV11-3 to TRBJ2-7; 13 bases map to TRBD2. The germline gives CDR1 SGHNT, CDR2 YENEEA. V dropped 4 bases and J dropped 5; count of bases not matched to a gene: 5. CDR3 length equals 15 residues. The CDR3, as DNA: TGTGCCAGCAGCTCCGGGACTAGCGGGGCCAACGAGCAGTACTTC. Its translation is CASSSGTSGANEQYF. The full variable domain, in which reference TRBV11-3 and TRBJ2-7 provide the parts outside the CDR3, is EAGVVQSPRYKIIEKKQPVAFWCNPISGHNTLYWYLQNLGQGPELLIRYENEEAVDDSQLPKDRFSAERLKGVDSTLKIQPAELGDSAVYLCASSSGTSGANEQYFGPGTRLTVT.

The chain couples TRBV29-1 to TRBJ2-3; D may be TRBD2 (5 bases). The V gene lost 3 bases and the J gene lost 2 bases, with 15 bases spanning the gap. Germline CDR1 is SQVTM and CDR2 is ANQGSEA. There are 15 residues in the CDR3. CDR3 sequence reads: CSVEKGSGFTDTQYF. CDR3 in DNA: TGCAGCGTTGAGAAAGGGAGCGGCTTCACAGATACGCAGTATTTT.

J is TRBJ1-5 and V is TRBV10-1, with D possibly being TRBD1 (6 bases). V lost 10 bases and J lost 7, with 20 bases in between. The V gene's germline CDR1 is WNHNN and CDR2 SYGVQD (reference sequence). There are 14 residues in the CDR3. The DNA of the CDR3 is TGCGCCATCTGGACCCCCTCGGGGGCCCAGCCCCAGCATTTT. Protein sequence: CAIWTPSGAQPQHF.

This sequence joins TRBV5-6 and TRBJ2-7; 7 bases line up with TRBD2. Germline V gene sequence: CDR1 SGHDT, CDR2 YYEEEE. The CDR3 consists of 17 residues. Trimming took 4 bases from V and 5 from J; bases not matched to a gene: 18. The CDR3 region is CASSGGVSGRSLDEQYF. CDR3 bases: TGTGCCAGCAGCGGGGGGGTGTCTGGCCGCTCTTTGGACGAGCAGTACTTC.

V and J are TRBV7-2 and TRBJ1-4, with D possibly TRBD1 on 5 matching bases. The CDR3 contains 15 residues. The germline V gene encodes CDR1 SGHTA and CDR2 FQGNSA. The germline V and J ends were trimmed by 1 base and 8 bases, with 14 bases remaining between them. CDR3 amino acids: CASSLGGTRGEKLFF. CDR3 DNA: TGTGCCAGCAGCTTAGGTGGGACCCGAGGGGAAAAACTGTTTTTT.

CDR3 residues: CASSLVAGPDQPQHF. The CDR3 DNA reads as TGTGCCAGCAGCTTAGTGGCAGGGCCGGATCAGCCCCAGCATTTT. The V and J genes are TRBV7-2 and TRBJ1-5; possibly TRBD1 for D (5 bases). V lost 1 base and J 5 bases, leaving 12 bases between the germline ends. The CDR3 covers 15 residues. Germline V gene data show CDR1 as SGHTA and CDR2 as FQGNSA. Supplemented by reference TRBV7-2 and TRBJ1-5, the full variable domain reads GAGVSQSPSNKVTEKGKDVELRCDPISGHTALYWYRQSLGQGLEFLIYFQGNSAPDKSGLPSDRFSAERTGGSVSTLTIQRTQQEDSAVYLCASSLVAGPDQPQHFGDGTRLSIL.

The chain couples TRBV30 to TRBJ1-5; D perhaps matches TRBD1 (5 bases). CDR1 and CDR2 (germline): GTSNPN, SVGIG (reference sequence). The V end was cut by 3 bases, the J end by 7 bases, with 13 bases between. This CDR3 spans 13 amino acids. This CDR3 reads CAWSLRGGQPQHF. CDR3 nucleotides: TGTGCCTGGAGCTTGAGGGGCGGGCAGCCCCAGCATTTT. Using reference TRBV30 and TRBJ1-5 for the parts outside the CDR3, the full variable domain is SQTIHQWPATLVQPVGSPLSLECTVEGTSNPNLYWYRQAAGRGLQLLFYSVGIGQISSEVPQNLSASRPQDRQFILSSKKLLLSDSGFYLCAWSLRGGQPQHFGDGTRLSIL.

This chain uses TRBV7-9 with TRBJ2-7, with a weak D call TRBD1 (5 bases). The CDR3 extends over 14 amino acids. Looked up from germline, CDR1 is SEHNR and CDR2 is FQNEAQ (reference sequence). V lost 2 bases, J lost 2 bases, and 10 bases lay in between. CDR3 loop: CASSLRQTAYEQYF. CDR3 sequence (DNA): TGTGCCAGCAGCTTAAGACAGACTGCCTACGAGCAGTACTTC.

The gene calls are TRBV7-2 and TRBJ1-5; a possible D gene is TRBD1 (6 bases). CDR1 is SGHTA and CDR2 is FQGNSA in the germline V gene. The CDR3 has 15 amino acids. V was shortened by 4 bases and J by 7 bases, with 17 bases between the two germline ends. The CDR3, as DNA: TGTGCCAGCAGCTCCCGACAGGTCTCAGGCCAGCCCCAGCATTTT. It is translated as CASSSRQVSGQPQHF.

The CDR3 DNA follows: TGTGCCAGCGCCGTCGGGACTAGCGGGGGCACAGATACGCAGTATTTT. Its protein is CASAVGTSGGTDTQYF. The rearrangement joins TRBV6-6 to TRBJ2-3; 13 bases line up with TRBD2. J was trimmed by 1 base and V by 8 bases; bases with no gene match: 6. CDR1 MNHNY and CDR2 SVGAGI come from the germline V gene (reference sequence). This CDR3 region has 16 residues.

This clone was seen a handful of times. CDR3 loop: CASSELVWSYGYTF. In nucleotides, the CDR3 is TGCGCCAGCAGTGAGTTGGTTTGGAGCTATGGCTACACCTTC. The V call is TRBV10-1, the J call TRBJ1-2, with D unresolved. Germline values: CDR1 WNHNN, CDR2 SYGVQD (reference sequence). Trimming cost V 1 base and J 4 bases, with 10 bases left between them. The CDR3 runs 14 residues.

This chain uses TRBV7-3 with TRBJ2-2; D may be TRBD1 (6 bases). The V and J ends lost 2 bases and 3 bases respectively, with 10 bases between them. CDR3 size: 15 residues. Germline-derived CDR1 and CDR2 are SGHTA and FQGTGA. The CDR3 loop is CASSLGQIDTGELFF. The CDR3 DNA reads TGTGCCAGCAGCTTAGGACAGATTGACACCGGGGAGCTGTTTTTT.

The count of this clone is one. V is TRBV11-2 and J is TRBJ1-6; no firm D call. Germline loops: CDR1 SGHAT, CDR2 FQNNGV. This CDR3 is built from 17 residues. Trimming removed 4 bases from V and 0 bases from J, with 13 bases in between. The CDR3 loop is CASSSLQESSYNSPLHF. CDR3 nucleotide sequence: TGTGCCAGCAGCTCATTGCAGGAGAGCTCCTATAATTCACCCCTCCACTTT. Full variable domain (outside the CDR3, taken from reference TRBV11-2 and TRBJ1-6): EAGVAQSPRYKIIEKRQSVAFWCNPISGHATLYWYQQILGQGPKLLIQFQNNGVVDDSQLPKDRFSAERLKGVDSTLKIQPAKLEDSAVYLCASSSLQESSYNSPLHFGNGTRLTVT.

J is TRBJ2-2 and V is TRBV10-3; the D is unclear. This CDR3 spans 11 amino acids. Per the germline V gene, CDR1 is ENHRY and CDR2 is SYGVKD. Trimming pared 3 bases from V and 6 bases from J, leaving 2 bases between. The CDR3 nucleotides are TGTGCCATCAGTGAATCCGGGGAGCTGTTTTTT. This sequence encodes CAISESGELFF.

CDR3 nucleotide sequence: TGTGCCAGCAGCGTAGGGGGGCATAGCAATCAGCCCCAGCATTTT. Translated, it gives CASSVGGHSNQPQHF. This chain links TRBV9 with TRBJ1-5, with a weak D call TRBD1 (6 bases). Trimming removed 0 bases at V and 0 bases at J, with 7 bases between. The germline CDR1 and CDR2 sequences are SGDLS and YYNGEE. The length of the CDR3 is 15 residues. The full variable domain, in which reference TRBV9 and TRBJ1-5 provide the parts outside the CDR3, is DSGVTQTPKHLITATGQRVTLRCSPRSGDLSVYWYQQSLDQGLQFLIQYYNGEERAKGNILERFSAQQFPDLHSELNLSSLELGDSALYFCASSVGGHSNQPQHFGDGTRLSIL.

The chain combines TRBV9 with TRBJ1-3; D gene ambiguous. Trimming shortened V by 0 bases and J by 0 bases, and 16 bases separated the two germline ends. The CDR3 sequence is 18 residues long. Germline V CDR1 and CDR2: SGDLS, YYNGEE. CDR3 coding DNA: TGTGCCAGCAGCGTAGCTACCCCTGGGCGCCCCTCTGGAAACACCATATATTTT. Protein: CASSVATPGRPSGNTIYF.

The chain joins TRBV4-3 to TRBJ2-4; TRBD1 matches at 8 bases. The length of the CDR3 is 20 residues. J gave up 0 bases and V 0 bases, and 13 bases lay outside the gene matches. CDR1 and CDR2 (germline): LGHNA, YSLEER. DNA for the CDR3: TGCGCCAGCAGCCAAGATCGGGCAGGGGGCCCTCTAATAGCCAAAAACATTCAGTACTTC. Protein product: CASSQDRAGGPLIAKNIQYF.

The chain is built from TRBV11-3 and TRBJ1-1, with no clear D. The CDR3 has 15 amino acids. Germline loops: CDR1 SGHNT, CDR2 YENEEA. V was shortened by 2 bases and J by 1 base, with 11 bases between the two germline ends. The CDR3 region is CASSLNEGPNTEAFF. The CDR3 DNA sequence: TGTGCCAGCAGCTTAAACGAAGGCCCGAACACTGAAGCTTTCTTT.

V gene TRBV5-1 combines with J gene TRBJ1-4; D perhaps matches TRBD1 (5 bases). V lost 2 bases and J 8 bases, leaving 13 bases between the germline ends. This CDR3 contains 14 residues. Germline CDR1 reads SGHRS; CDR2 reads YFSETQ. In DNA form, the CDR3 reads TGCGCCAGCAGCTTTCAACGGGGGGAGGAAAAACTGTTTTTT. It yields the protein CASSFQRGEEKLFF.